The sequence of this TCR beta chain was determined in a study of shared T cell receptors in the human thymus. Assay: immunoSEQ multiplex PCR; the TCRdb copy retains only in-frame clones and omits some. The table records about 730,000 clones, 70% to 90% of them present only once. CDR1 and CDR2 from the germline V gene are MNHNS and SASEGT. The CDR3 is 10 amino acids. V gave up 8 bases and J gave up 10 bases, with 11 bases separating them. This same sample was also taken into another study, of human thymus T cells. As reported in that work: The study used thymus tissue resected during corrective heart surgery.

Sequencing was done on a sample of thymocytes. The genes are TRBV6-1 and TRBJ1-2; no clear D. The sequence derives from a girl under three years old with a congenital heart defect. The CDR3 DNA reads TGTGCCAGCCCCCCAGGTTTCTACACCTTC. As protein: CASPPGFYTF.